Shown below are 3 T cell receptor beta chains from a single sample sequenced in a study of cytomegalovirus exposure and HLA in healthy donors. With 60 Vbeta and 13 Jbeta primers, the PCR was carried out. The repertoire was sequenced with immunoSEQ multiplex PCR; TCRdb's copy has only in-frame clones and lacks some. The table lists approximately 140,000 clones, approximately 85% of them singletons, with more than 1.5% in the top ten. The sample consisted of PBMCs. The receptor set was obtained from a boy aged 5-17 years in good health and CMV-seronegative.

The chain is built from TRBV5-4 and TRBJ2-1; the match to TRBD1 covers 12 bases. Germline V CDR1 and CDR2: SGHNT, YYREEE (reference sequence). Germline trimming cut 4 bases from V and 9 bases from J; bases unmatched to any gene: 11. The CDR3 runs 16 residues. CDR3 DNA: TGTGCCAGCAGCCTCGATCCGGGACAGGGGGCCGGTGAGCAGTTCTTC. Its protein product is CASSLDPGQGAGEQFF.

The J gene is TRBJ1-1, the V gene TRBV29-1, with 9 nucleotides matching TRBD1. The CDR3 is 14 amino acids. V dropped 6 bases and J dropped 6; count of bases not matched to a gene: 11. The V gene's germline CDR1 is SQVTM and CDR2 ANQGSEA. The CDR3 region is CSVAGTGRGAEAFF. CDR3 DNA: TGCAGCGTCGCCGGGACAGGGAGGGGGGCTGAAGCTTTCTTT. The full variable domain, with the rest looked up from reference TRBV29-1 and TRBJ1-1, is SAVISQKPSRDICQRGTSLTIQCQVDSQVTMMFWYRQQPGQSLTLIATANQGSEATYESGFVIDKFPISRPNLTFSTLTVSNMSPEDSSIYLCSVAGTGRGAEAFFGQGTRLTVV.

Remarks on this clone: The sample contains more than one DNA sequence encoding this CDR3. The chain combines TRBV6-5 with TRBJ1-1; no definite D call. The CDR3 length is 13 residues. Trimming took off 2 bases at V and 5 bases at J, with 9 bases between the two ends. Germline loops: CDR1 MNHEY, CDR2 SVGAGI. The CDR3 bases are TGTGCCAGCAGTTACGGTGGCGGGACTGAAGCTTTCTTT. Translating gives CASSYGGGTEAFF.